The rows below give T cell receptor beta chains drawn from one sample of a study of regulatory T cells in long-lasting Graves disease. From the multiplex PCR reads, TCRdb called clonotypes with MiXCR, one entry per CDR3 protein. Seen here are around 250,000 distinct CDR3 sequences, around 19% observed once, and the top ten hold 13% to 15%. Another study also made use of these data, one on T cells in Graves' hyperthyroidism and ophthalmopathy.

The material sequenced was peripheral blood mononuclear cells (PBMCs), taken at new diagnosis, from a patient treated with antithyroid drugs. The source of these receptors is a woman in her 30s with Graves disease. CDR3s include the opening cysteine and the closing phenylalanine or tryptophan. D genes are given only for firm matches. For some rows the clone size is stated as once, few or many, or as a class when expanded; others skip it.

d_call	v_call	clone_size	j_call	cdr3_nt	cdr3_aa
NA	TRBV7-2	many	TRBJ2-3	TGTGCCAGCAGCTTCGCGTCGGTGTCCCGGGGAGATACGCAGTATTTT	CASSFASVSRGDTQYF
TRBD1	TRBV11-2	many	TRBJ1-2	TGTGCCAGCAGCTCCCGGGACAGGGTTGCTGGCTACACCTTC	CASSSRDRVAGYTF
NA	TRBV12-5	many	TRBJ2-1	TGTGCTAGTGGTTCTGGGATGACTAGCAATGAGCAGTTCTTC	CASGSGMTSNEQFF
TRBD2	TRBV5-1	many	TRBJ2-1	TGCGCCAGCAGCTTGGATTTCCGTCTAGCGGGGGCACGCAATGAGCAGTTCTTC	CASSLDFRLAGARNEQFF
TRBD2	TRBV7-9	NA	TRBJ2-1	TGTGCCAGCAGTCCCAGACTAGCGGGGACGAGCTCCTACAATGAGCAGTTCTTC	CASSPRLAGTSSYNEQFF
NA	TRBV30	NA	TRBJ2-1	TGTGCCTGGAGTGAACAGAGCTCCTACAATGAGCAGTTCTTC	CAWSEQSSYNEQFF
TRBD2	TRBV7-8	few	TRBJ2-7	TGTGCCAGCAGCTTCGAAGCGGGGAGCTCCTACGAGCAGTACTTC	CASSFEAGSSYEQYF
NA	TRBV6-4	NA	TRBJ1-3	TGTGCCAGCAGTTACGGGTCAGAAGCTGGAAACACCATATATTTT	CASSYGSEAGNTIYF
TRBD2	TRBV7-9	many	TRBJ2-7	TGTGCCAGCAGCTCCGCGGGGGGCGAGCAGTACTTC	CASSSAGGEQYF
NA	TRBV12-3/TRBV12-4	many	TRBJ1-4	TGTGCCAGCACCCTTGGGGGTATTAATGAAAAACTGTTTTTT	CASTLGGINEKLFF
NA	TRBV7-9	NA	TRBJ2-1	TGTGCCAGCAGCTTAGTTAGGGACCACCCCTACAATGAGCAGTTCTTC	CASSLVRDHPYNEQFF
TRBD2	TRBV5-1	NA	TRBJ2-7	TGCGCCAGCAGCTTGTCGCTAGCGGGAGGGCCCGAGCAGTACTTC	CASSLSLAGGPEQYF
NA	TRBV12-3/TRBV12-4	many	TRBJ1-5	TGTGCCAGCAGTTCCCAGACAGCGGACGTTGGGACGCCCCAGCATTTT	CASSSQTADVGTPQHF
NA	TRBV12-3/TRBV12-4	many	TRBJ2-7	TGTGCCAGCAGCCCGCGGGACACCGGCTACGAGCAGTACTTC	CASSPRDTGYEQYF
NA	TRBV27	many	TRBJ1-4	TGTGCCAGCAAGCCTCTGGGCGCGATAGTTGCAACTAATGAAAAACTGTTTTTT	CASKPLGAIVATNEKLFF
NA	TRBV7-8	many	TRBJ2-7	TGTGCCAGCAGCTTAGAGCGGAATTCCTACGAGCAGTACTTC	CASSLERNSYEQYF
NA	TRBV19	many	TRBJ1-1	TGTGCCAGTAGTATGTCTAGGAACACTGAAGCTTTCTTT	CASSMSRNTEAFF
TRBD1	TRBV9	NA	TRBJ1-1	TGTGCCAGCTCGCCAGACAGGGGGTACACTGAAGCTTTCTTT	CASSPDRGYTEAFF
TRBD1	TRBV9	many	TRBJ2-7	TGTGCCAGCAGCGTATACCCGACAGGGGGCTACGAGCAGTACTTC	CASSVYPTGGYEQYF
TRBD1	TRBV2	NA	TRBJ1-1	TGTGCCAGCACCGCCGGAGACAGGGGGCGCGGGGGGTACACTGAAGCTTTCTTT	CASTAGDRGRGGYTEAFF
TRBD1	TRBV12-3/TRBV12-4	many	TRBJ1-3	TGTGCCAGCACCCTAGGGACAGAACCATTCCCAATCTCTGGAAACACCATATATTTT	CASTLGTEPFPISGNTIYF
NA	TRBV7-6	many	TRBJ2-2	TGTGCCAGCAGCTTAAATCTGGGCGGCACCGGGGAGCTGTTTTTT	CASSLNLGGTGELFF
NA	TRBV4-1	many	TRBJ1-5	TGCGCCAGCAGCCAAGATACGGGGGGCGGAGGGTATAGCAATCAGCCCCAGCATTTT	CASSQDTGGGGYSNQPQHF
NA	TRBV4-1	NA	TRBJ2-6	TGCGCCAGCAGCCAAGAAGGAAGCTCTGGGGCCAACGTCCTGACTTTC	CASSQEGSSGANVLTF
NA	TRBV20-1	many	TRBJ1-2	TGCAGTGCTAGAGATCCGGGGACCTATGGCTACACCTTC	CSARDPGTYGYTF
NA	TRBV2	many	TRBJ1-3	TGTGCCAGCAGGCCCGGAGGTAGAAGGAACACCATATATTTT	CASRPGGRRNTIYF
TRBD1	TRBV29-1	many	TRBJ2-7	TGCAGCGCCCGAGAAAGAGACAGGGGAAGACACGAGCAGTACTTC	CSARERDRGRHEQYF
NA	TRBV15	many	TRBJ1-6	TGTGCCACCAGCAGAGTTGGGACGGAATCACCCCTCCACTTT	CATSRVGTESPLHF
NA	TRBV6-2/TRBV6-3	many	TRBJ2-3	TGTGCCAGCAGGCCGGGACTCGGGAAGAGAGGTACGCAGTATTTT	CASRPGLGKRGTQYF
TRBD1	TRBV5-4	NA	TRBJ1-2	TGTGCCAGCAGCCGTGAGGGGACAGGGCGGAACTATGGCTACACCTTC	CASSREGTGRNYGYTF
NA	TRBV9	many	TRBJ1-1	TGTGCCAGCAGCGCTTTTAGGGCCGATAACACTGAAGCTTTCTTT	CASSAFRADNTEAFF
TRBD1	TRBV19	once	TRBJ2-3	TGTGCCAGTAGGACAGGGGGTAGCACAGATGCGCAGTATTTT	CASRTGGSTDAQYF
NA	TRBV10-1	NA	TRBJ2-7	TGCGCCAGCAGTTTGGGACTGCGGTTCGACGAGCAGTACTTC	CASSLGLRFDEQYF
NA	TRBV5-1	many	TRBJ1-1	TGCGCCAGCAGACACGGACGATTGAACACTGAAGCTTTCTTT	CASRHGRLNTEAFF
TRBD1	TRBV11-2	many	TRBJ2-7	TGTGCCAGCAGCTCCCTCTGGGACAGGGGCAACGAGCAGTACTTC	CASSSLWDRGNEQYF
NA	TRBV20-1	many	TRBJ2-7	TGCAGTGCTAAACCGGGCGCAGGGACCTACGAGCAGTACTTC	CSAKPGAGTYEQYF
NA	TRBV13	NA	TRBJ2-3	TGTGCCAGCAGCTCCCAACCCTTCACAGATACGCAGTATTTT	CASSSQPFTDTQYF
NA	TRBV15	many	TRBJ2-1	TGTGCCACCAGCAGAGACCGCCTAGCGCAGAGCTCCTACAATGAGCAGTTCTTC	CATSRDRLAQSSYNEQFF
NA	TRBV7-9	many	TRBJ1-1	TGTGCCAGCAGCTCGACCCATGCTGAAGCTTTCTTT	CASSSTHAEAFF
NA	TRBV11-3	many	TRBJ2-1	TGTGCCAGCAGCTTATCCCCTAGCGACAATGAGCAGTTCTTC	CASSLSPSDNEQFF
TRBD1	TRBV5-6	few	TRBJ2-3	TGTGCCAGCAGCTTGGGGGGGGACAGGGCCACAGATACGCAGTATTTT	CASSLGGDRATDTQYF
TRBD1	TRBV7-2	many	TRBJ1-2	TGTGCCGGCAGCCCAGGACAGGATTTGGGCTACACCTTC	CAGSPGQDLGYTF
NA	TRBV11-2	NA	TRBJ1-4	TGTGCCAGCAGCTTAGAGCCGGCCGGGGAAAAACTGTTTTTT	CASSLEPAGEKLFF
TRBD1	TRBV7-6	many	TRBJ1-2	TGTGCCAGCAGCCCCGAGGTGGCAGGGGGCGCCTATGGCTACACCTTC	CASSPEVAGGAYGYTF
NA	TRBV7-6	NA	TRBJ2-7	TGTGCCAGCAGCAAGGGGGGGGGACCGAACTACGAGCAGCACTTC	CASSKGGGPNYEQHF
NA	TRBV6-2/TRBV6-3	once	TRBJ2-1	TGTGCCAGCAGTTACCCCAGCTTACTCAAGGACGGGAATGAGCAGTTCTTC	CASSYPSLLKDGNEQFF
TRBD2	TRBV9	NA	TRBJ2-1	TGTGCCAGCAGCTCTAGCGGGGGGAATGAGCAGTTCTTC	CASSSSGGNEQFF
TRBD1	TRBV12-3/TRBV12-4	many	TRBJ2-1	TGTGCCAGCAGTCCCCCAACACCGGGACAGGGATTAGATGAGCAGTTCTTC	CASSPPTPGQGLDEQFF
TRBD1	TRBV6-4	many	TRBJ1-2	TGTGCCAGCAGTGCCTCACAAAGGACAGGGCACTATGATGGCTACACCTTC	CASSASQRTGHYDGYTF
NA	TRBV9	many	TRBJ2-1	TGTGCCAGCAGCGTACGAGACAGCGCTTTACGAGGATACAATGAGCAGTTCTTC	CASSVRDSALRGYNEQFF
NA	TRBV5-1	many	TRBJ2-4	TGCGCCAGCTCCCCCTCCGGCGGAGCCAAAAACATTCAGTACTTC	CASSPSGGAKNIQYF
NA	TRBV20-1	many	TRBJ1-1	TGCAGTGCTCGCCCCGGGGGCAGGACCACTGAAGCTTTCTTT	CSARPGGRTTEAFF
TRBD1	TRBV2	many	TRBJ1-5	TGTGCCAGCAGCGGAAGGACAGGGTTGGGCAATCAGCCCCAGCATTTT	CASSGRTGLGNQPQHF
TRBD1	TRBV7-2	many	TRBJ1-5	TGTGCCAGCAGCTTTGGACAGGGCGGTCAGCCCCAGCATTTT	CASSFGQGGQPQHF
TRBD1	TRBV18	many	TRBJ1-1	TGTGCCAGTGCACAGGGGGACACTGAAGCTTTCTTT	CASAQGDTEAFF
NA	TRBV7-9	medium-sized	TRBJ2-7	TGTGCCAGCAGCTTAGCGCCGGACAGTAGAGGGTACGAGCAGTACTTC	CASSLAPDSRGYEQYF
NA	TRBV20-1	many	TRBJ1-2	TGCAGTGCTGGACGACGGCAGAACTATGGCTACACCTTC	CSAGRRQNYGYTF
NA	TRBV6-2/TRBV6-3	many	TRBJ1-5	TGTGCCAGCAGTTACTCACCAGGGAACAATCAGCCCCAGCATTTT	CASSYSPGNNQPQHF